The sequence of this T cell receptor beta chain was determined in a study of OX40 agonist ivuxolimab in advanced cancers. Across the whole study: Intravenous ivuxolimab was administered to patients every 2 weeks at 0.01 to 10 mg/kg.

V was cut by 1 base and J by 6 bases, with 9 bases left in between. Germline lookup yields CDR1 SGHAT and CDR2 FQNNGV. The CDR3 consists of 14 residues. About this clone itself: As yet, its antigen is unknown.

TCRdb keeps only in-frame clones here, not all; method: immunoSEQ multiplex PCR. Of over 40,000 clones in the sample, 84% were seen once. Overall study findings and caveats: On average, CD8+ T cells showed a greater number of expanded clones than CD4+. Expansion of clones was among the lowest in partial responders at 0.1-3.0 mg/kg.

The TCR was taken from an adult with an advanced solid tumor such as melanoma, head and neck, liver or kidney cancer. The chain couples TRBV11-2 to TRBJ1-4; D remains ambiguous. The sample here was CD4+ or CD8+ T cells sorted from blood, taken in a trial of the OX40 agonist ivuxolimab. CDR3 sequence: CASSLGGTDEKLFF. The CDR3 bases are TGTGCCAGCAGCTTAGGGGGAACCGATGAAAAACTGTTTTTT.